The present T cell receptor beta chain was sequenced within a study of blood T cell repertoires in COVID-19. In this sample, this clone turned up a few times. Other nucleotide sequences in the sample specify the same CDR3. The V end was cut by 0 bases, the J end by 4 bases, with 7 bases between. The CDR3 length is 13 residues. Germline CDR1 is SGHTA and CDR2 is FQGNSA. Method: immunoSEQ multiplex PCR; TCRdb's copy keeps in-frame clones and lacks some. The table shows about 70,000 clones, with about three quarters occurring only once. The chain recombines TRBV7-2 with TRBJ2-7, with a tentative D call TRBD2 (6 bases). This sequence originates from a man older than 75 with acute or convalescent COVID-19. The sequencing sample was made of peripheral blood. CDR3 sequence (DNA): TGTGCCAGCAGCTTAGCCGGGGGTTACGAGCAGTACTTC. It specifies CASSLAGGYEQYF.